The present T cell receptor beta chain was sequenced within a study of blood T cell repertoires in COVID-19 (TCRdb year 2020). Looking at the study overall: ImmuneRACE Cohort 3 recovered participants were defined by two consecutive negative NP/OP PCR tests, healthcare professional clearance, or symptom resolution. The collaborator samples originated in the United States, Italy and Spain and spanned the acute and convalescent phases of COVID-19. The prospective study material was composed of cDNA or gDNA derived from T cells, B-cell-depleted T cells, or PBMCs. The dataset comprised deeply sampled blood TCRbeta repertoires from subjects exposed to, actively infected with, or recovered from COVID-19. The repertoires were released in a freely available public database intended as a resource for research on the immune response to SARS-CoV-2. Samples were obtained from the ongoing ImmuneRACE study (first 160 participants) and from about 1,300 subjects provided by 6 global collaborators. A de-identified subject ID, COVID-19 status, age in years and sex were almost always included in the sample metadata. Where available, HLA class I and class II types were obtained from metadata supplied by the sample provider rather than from assay-based typing.

The paper's findings and limits, for the study overall: Clinical and demographic metadata were provided uncurated, with the amount varying by source and participant.

The immunoSEQ Assay, a bias-controlled multiplex PCR, was used to amplify TCRbeta CDR3 regions from genomic DNA. The study's own analysis went as follows. The number of nucleated cells in each sample was estimated from the amplification of reference gene primers within the assay. To quantify the absolute abundance of each unique TCRbeta CDR3 rearrangement, sequence reads were collapsed and filtered. For each sample, productive Simpson clonality was calculated as the square root of Simpson's diversity index across productive rearrangements. Not all clones reach the TCRdb copy of this immuneACCESS table, which keeps in-frame sequences only. Checked studies attribute under half of the gap to unresolved V genes and leave the rest unexplained. The V and J calls and clone size come from that table; D and trimming were worked out from the DNA. The sample table records over 110,000 clones; roughly 84% of these occur just once. The ten largest clones represent around 3.9% of the sample.

From its cysteine to its phenylalanine, the CDR3 spans 16 amino acids. The only DNA kept is the CDR3, 48 bases in frame from the first base. V ends up 7 bases short and J 2 bases short, with an unmatched junction base count of 11. CDR1 LNHDA and CDR2 SQIVND are derived from the germline V gene (reference sequence). Enrolling through a virtual design, the prospective study's participants ranged in age from roughly 18 to 95 years and lived across more than 20 United States geographic areas. Cohort assignment in the prospective study relied on participant-reported clinical history from a screening survey and a study questionnaire. Mobile phlebotomists in the prospective study collected whole blood, serum and a nasopharyngeal or oropharyngeal swab from every participant. Additional blood draws and questionnaires over a 2-month period could optionally be provided by prospective study participants. Blood samples from the prospective study were shipped frozen or at room temperature prior to DNA extraction.

Comments on this clone: Its target antigen remains unknown. No base quality information exists; no much larger clone differs at one position.

The V and J genes are TRBV19 and TRBJ1-1; 9 bases in the junction line up with TRBD1. This sequence was found in a man aged 50-60 years in a cohort exposed to, infected with or recovered from COVID-19 (not recorded which). The specimen sequenced was PBMCs or T cells enriched from blood (not recorded which). The CDR3 sequence is CASTPGTGSFNTEAFF. The nucleotide sequence reads TGTGCCAGTACCCCCGGGACAGGGAGTTTCAACACTGAAGCTTTCTTT.